This TCR beta chain is drawn from a study of CD8+CD57+ T cells in acquired aplastic anemia (dated by TCRdb to 2016 to 2019). Background on the whole study: A mean of approximately 2.9 ug of DNA, ranging from roughly 0.19 to 27.4 ug, was extracted from sorted CD4+ and CD8+ cells. CD8+CD57+ expansion was defined as a frequency above the mean frequency observed in healthy subjects.

The CDR3 numbers 13 residues from cysteine through phenylalanine. CDR3 DNA only is kept here, 39 bases in frame from base 1. Trimming at the junction amounts to 8 bases on V and 0 bases on J, and the germline ends lie 8 bases apart. The germline V gene encodes CDR1 SGHDN and CDR2 FVKESK. Genomic DNA was used as template for profiling of TCR beta VDJ combinations and CDR3 sequences. An Illumina HiSeq 2000 was the platform used for TCR repertoire sequencing. The authors' analysis ran thus. Repertoires were assessed using TRBV/TRBJ rearrangement plots, CDR3 size and DJ length profiles, and Simpson's diversity index. The immunodominant clone was defined as the most abundant DNA sequence in deep sequencing data. CDR3 amino acid sequences were checked for sharing across subjects and were also compared against the VDJdb database and published repertoires. The raw public data were reprocessed by TCRdb itself: fastp quality trimming at Q25, MiXCR clonotype calling, in-frame beta chains only. For every CDR3 protein sequence, its rows merge into one entry that carries the most common genes and DNA. These V and J calls rely on TCRdb rather than the paper's analysis. Within this sample are about 180,000 distinct CDR3 sequences, with 48% of them counted one time only. 10% to 15% of the sample is taken by the ten largest.

This clonotype was counted ten times or more. Its antigen remains undetermined. No per-base quality is available; no much larger clone lies one base away. Patients chosen for sequencing had shown expansion of CD8+CD57+ cells by flow cytometry. Severe acquired aplastic anemia was diagnosed in all patients according to International Study of Aplastic Anemia and Agranulocytosis and Camitta criteria. No therapy had been received by the patients at the time of blood sampling. In the study, sorted CD4+ and CD8+ blood T cells from patients with severe aplastic anemia and from healthy subjects underwent deep sequencing of TCR repertoires. Patients were enrolled under clinicaltrials.gov protocols 00001620, 01623167, 00001397, 00071045, 00081523 and 00961064 in the USA. Ficoll-Paque density gradient centrifugation was used to isolate peripheral blood mononuclear cells. Before DNA extraction, CD4+ and CD8+ T cells were sorted by FACS or by magnetic beads.

The paper's findings and limits, for the study overall: Although some 28 CD8+ CDR3 sequences were shared by patients and controls, these sequences appeared highly expressed in patients and within the immunodominant clones of patients. CD8+ Simpson's diversity did not differ significantly between patients and healthy controls (P=0.060).

This sequence uses TRBV14 and TRBJ1-3, and perhaps TRBD1 as D gene, on 6 matching bases. This sequence was found in a human donor with aplastic anemia. Sample: sorted CD4+, CD8+, or CD8+CD57+ T cells (not recorded which) from PBMCs. The CDR3 region has the sequence CASRTVSGNTIYF. The DNA reads as follows: TGTGCCAGCCGGACAGTCTCTGGAAACACCATATATTTT. Supplemented by the reference TRBV14 and TRBJ1-3 proteins around the CDR3, the complete variable domain is EAGVTQFPSHSVIEKGQTVTLRCDPISGHDNLYWYRRVMGKEIKFLLHFVKESKQDESGMPNNRFLAERTGGTYSTLKVQPAELEDSGVYFCASRTVSGNTIYFGEGSWLTVV.